The 10 T cell receptor beta chains below come from one sample, sequenced in a study of technical replicates of blood from several donors. TCRdb's table, derived via immunoSEQ multiplex PCR, lists solely in-frame clones and lacks some. The repertoire has around 61,000 clones, around 85% of them found once; the top ten carry more than 4.5%. Input material: PBMCs. The receptors were gathered from a human donor in good health. Some clones in this sample may be carry-over from other donors' samples.

This clone was seen only a few times. This sequence joins TRBV27 and TRBJ1-1; D remains ambiguous. Trimming left V 2 bases short and J 6 bases short, with 13 bases between. The length of the CDR3 is 14 residues. Germline CDR1 and CDR2: MNHEY and SMNVEV (reference sequence). The CDR3 loop is CASSLGFLISEAFF. The CDR3 DNA reads TGTGCCAGCAGTTTAGGCTTTTTGATTTCTGAAGCTTTCTTT.

V gene TRBV6-6 combines with J gene TRBJ1-5, with 7 bases that match TRBD1. Germline V gene data show CDR1 as MNHNY and CDR2 as SVGAGI (reference sequence). The CDR3 is 13 amino acids. Trimming removed 5 bases from V and 7 bases from J; junction bases left unmatched: 5. For the CDR3, the DNA is TGTGCCAGCAGTGTTACAGGGGAGCAGCCCCAGCATTTT. The encoded protein is CASSVTGEQPQHF.

V is TRBV9 and J is TRBJ2-7, with 9 bases aligning to TRBD2. J gave up 7 bases and V 2 bases, and 7 bases lay outside the gene matches. This CDR3 spans 14 amino acids. In germline, CDR1 is SGDLS, CDR2 YYNGEE. Here the CDR3 reads CASSVAGGPREQYF. The CDR3 region has the DNA TGTGCCAGCAGCGTGGCGGGAGGGCCTCGGGAGCAGTACTTC.

J is TRBJ2-7 and V is TRBV5-4; TRBD2 is a possible D gene (7 bases). Germline CDR1 reads SGHNT; CDR2 reads YYREEE (reference sequence). This CDR3 has 15 residues. Deletions cut 4 bases from V and 0 bases from J, with 14 bases between. Written as DNA, the CDR3 is TGTGCCAGCAGCCCGGGGGAGGGGGTCTCCTACGAGCAGTACTTC. Its protein product is CASSPGEGVSYEQYF.

The V and J genes are TRBV7-9 and TRBJ2-2; no reliable D call. CDR1 and CDR2 (germline): SEHNR, FQNEAQ (reference sequence). The CDR3 runs 15 residues. V was trimmed by 5 bases and J by 3 bases, leaving 13 bases between them. The CDR3 nucleotides read TGTGCCAGCAGCCTCAGTAGCAGTTACACCGGGGAGCTGTTTTTT. Translation gives CASSLSSSYTGELFF.

The rearrangement links TRBV5-5 to TRBJ1-2, with 7 bases fitting TRBD1. CDR1 is SGHKS, CDR2 YYEKEE, per germline (reference sequence). The CDR3 has 15 amino acids. The trim removed 4 bases at V and 2 bases at J, leaving 8 bases unmatched. The chain's CDR3 is CASSPGQEPNYGYTF. In DNA, the CDR3 is TGTGCCAGCAGCCCAGGACAGGAACCAAACTATGGCTACACCTTC. Together with reference TRBV5-5 and TRBJ1-2, the CDR3 gives the full variable domain: DAGVTQSPTHLIKTRGQQVTLRCSPISGHKSVSWYQQVLGQGPQFIFQYYEKEERGRGNFPDRFSARQFPNYSSELNVNALLLGDSALYLCASSPGQEPNYGYTFGSGTRLTVV.

CDR3 region: CASSPTDLVSGNTIYF. The CDR3 region has the DNA TGTGCCAGCTCACCGACAGACCTAGTCTCTGGAAACACCATATATTTT. The V and J genes are TRBV18 and TRBJ1-3; D possibly corresponds to TRBD1 (5 bases). This CDR3 has 16 residues. Between the trimmed V and J ends, which lost 3 bases and 0 bases, there was a span of 12 bases. CDR1 KGHSH and CDR2 LQKENI come from the germline V gene.

The chain combines TRBV9 with TRBJ2-6; D uncertain. Germline V gene sequence: CDR1 SGDLS, CDR2 YYNGEE. V was shortened by 0 bases and J by 2 bases, with 9 bases between the two germline ends. The CDR3 contains 16 residues. CDR3 sequence reads: CASSVAVGPGANVLTF. DNA for the CDR3: TGTGCCAGCAGCGTAGCGGTGGGCCCTGGGGCCAACGTCCTGACTTTC.

The chain has TRBV6-5 and TRBJ2-7; 10 nucleotides agree with TRBD1. CDR1 and CDR2 (germline): MNHEY, SVGAGI. This CDR3 region has 15 residues. The junction had 7 bases not matched to a gene; V was cut back by 5 bases and J by 3 bases. CDR3 coding DNA: TGTGCCAGCAGTGTCGTGCGGACAGGGGGCTACGAGCAGTACTTC. Its translation: CASSVVRTGGYEQYF.

The chain employs TRBV14 and TRBJ2-7; 7 bases map to TRBD2. V trimming: 1 base; J trimming: 6 bases; junction bases outside the gene matches: 3. The CDR3 loop spans 13 amino acids. Germline CDR1 SGHDN, CDR2 FVKESK. In DNA form, the CDR3 reads TGTGCCAGCAGCCAAGTGGCTAGCGGCGAGCAGTACTTC. It codes for CASSQVASGEQYF.